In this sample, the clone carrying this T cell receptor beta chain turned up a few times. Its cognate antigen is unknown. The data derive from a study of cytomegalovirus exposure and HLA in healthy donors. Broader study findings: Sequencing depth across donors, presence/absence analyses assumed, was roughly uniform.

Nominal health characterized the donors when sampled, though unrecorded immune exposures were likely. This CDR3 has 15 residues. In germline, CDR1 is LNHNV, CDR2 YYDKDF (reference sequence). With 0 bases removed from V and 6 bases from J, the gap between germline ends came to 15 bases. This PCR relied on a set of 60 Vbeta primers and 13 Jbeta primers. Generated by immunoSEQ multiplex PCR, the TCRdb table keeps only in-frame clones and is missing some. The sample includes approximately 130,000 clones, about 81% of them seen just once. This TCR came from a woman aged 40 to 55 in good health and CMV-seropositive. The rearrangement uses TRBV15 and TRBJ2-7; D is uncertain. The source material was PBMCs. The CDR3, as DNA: TGTGCCACCAGCAGAGATGTCAGTGATCCTTCCGAGCAGTACTTC. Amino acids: CATSRDVSDPSEQYF.